The 15 T cell receptor beta chains reported below all come from one sample, sequenced in a study of blood T cells in healthy people across ages. It was with a sample-barcoded 5' primer and a J-beta primer mix that a second PCR of about 6 to 12 cycles was run. TCRdb independently ran MiXCR on the 5' RACE reads; one entry per CDR3 protein. The data show hundreds of thousands of distinct CDR3 sequences, roughly 24% seen once. These same records also appear under a second study, on T cells of mothers and their children.

Source material: blood. These receptors all stem from a boy younger than 18 in good health.

The V gene is TRBV3-1, the J gene TRBJ1-2, with a weak D call TRBD1 (5 bases). The CDR3 consists of 14 residues. V shed 0 bases and J shed 4 bases, with 9 bases lying between them. The germline gives CDR1 LGHDT, CDR2 YNNKEL (reference sequence). The CDR3 sequence: CASSQEGGVYGYTF. CDR3 nucleotide sequence: TGTGCCAGCAGCCAAGAGGGGGGTGTCTATGGCTACACCTTC. The full variable domain, its missing parts supplied by reference TRBV3-1 and TRBJ1-2, is DTAVSQTPKYLVTQMGNDKSIKCEQNLGHDTMYWYKQDSKKFLKIMFSYNNKELIINETVPNRFSPKSPDKAHLNLHINSLELGDSAVYFCASSQEGGVYGYTFGSGTRLTVV.

V is TRBV5-4 and J is TRBJ1-1; D unresolved. CDR3 length: 16 residues. Trimming took 0 bases from V and 3 from J, leaving 15 bases between them. Per germline, CDR1 SGHNT and CDR2 YYREEE (reference sequence). The CDR3 bases are TGTGCCAGCAGCTTGGTCCCTGCTGCCGGGGACACTGAAGCTTTCTTT. Residues: CASSLVPAAGDTEAFF. Filled out from reference TRBV5-4 and TRBJ1-1, the complete variable domain reads ETGVTQSPTHLIKTRGQQVTLRCSSQSGHNTVSWYQQALGQGPQFIFQYYREEENGRGNFPPRFSGLQFPNYSSELNVNALELDDSALYLCASSLVPAAGDTEAFFGQGTRLTVV.

This clonotype was found a few times. The DNA for the CDR3 is TGTGCCAGCAGCCATAGACAGGGGAGCGGGGCCAACGTCCTGACTTTC. Its translation: CASSHRQGSGANVLTF. The chain carries TRBV28 and TRBJ2-6; 8 bases map to TRBD1. Per germline, CDR1 MDHEN and CDR2 SYDVKM. J lost 4 bases, V lost 6 bases, and 8 bases had no gene match. The CDR3 has 16 amino acids.

Only a few counts were recorded for this clonotype. The rearrangement uses TRBV7-9 and TRBJ2-7; D is possibly TRBD1 or TRBD2 (5 bases each). The CDR3 has 15 residues. The V end lost 1 base, the J end lost 3 bases, and 13 bases lay between the germline ends. Germline CDR1 SEHNR, CDR2 FQNEAQ (reference sequence). CDR3 protein: CASSLGEGPLYEQYF. For the CDR3, the DNA is TGTGCCAGCAGCTTAGGCGAGGGACCCCTCTACGAGCAGTACTTC.

The chain employs TRBV5-3 and TRBJ1-1; a weak D match, TRBD1 (5 bases). TRBV5-3 is marked as an open reading frame, function uncertain. This CDR3 region has 14 residues. Deletions cut 4 bases from V and 1 base from J, with 11 bases between. The CDR3 loop reads CARSLREQNTEAFF. The CDR3 region has the DNA TGTGCCAGAAGCCTCAGGGAACAGAACACTGAAGCTTTCTTT.

A remark on this clonotype: Sequence at one end of the junction differs from germline and may be a read error. The chain uses TRBV10-2 and TRBJ1-3, with D unclear. The germline CDR1 and CDR2 sequences are WSHSY and SAAADI. The CDR3 consists of 15 residues. CDR3 loop: CASGEIQHSGNTIYF. For the CDR3, the DNA is TGCGCCAGCGGTGAAATCCAGCACTCTGGAAACACCATATATTTT.

The gene calls are TRBV30 and TRBJ2-1; D may be TRBD2 (5 bases). CDR3 size: 13 residues. The V end was cut by 2 bases, the J end by 9 bases, with 14 bases between. Germline lookup yields CDR1 GTSNPN and CDR2 SVGIG (reference sequence). Written as DNA, the CDR3 is TGTGCCTGGAGTACGTGGGTTGGGAGTGAGCAGTTCTTC. Protein product: CAWSTWVGSEQFF.

This clonotype turned up a few times. The genes are TRBV29-1 and TRBJ2-5; 14 nucleotides align to TRBD2. TRBJ2-1 explains the end of the DNA better; the J call may be wrong. The CDR3 consists of 15 residues. CDR1 is SQVTM, CDR2 ANQGSEA, per germline. As DNA, the CDR3 is TGCAGCGTTGAAATCGGGACTAGCGGGGGTAGTGAGCAGTTCTTC. Amino acids: CSVEIGTSGGSEQFF.

This chain uses TRBV5-8 with TRBJ2-2; 8 bases are shared with TRBD1. This CDR3 region has 15 residues. V was pared by 5 bases and J by 5 bases, with 8 bases of the junction left unmatched. The germline V gene has CDR1 SGHTS and CDR2 YDEGEE. The CDR3 protein is CASRTGALWTGELFF. The CDR3 coding sequence is TGTGCCAGCAGGACAGGGGCCCTCTGGACCGGGGAGCTGTTTTTT.

This clonotype was observed a few times. V usage is TRBV20-1 and J usage is TRBJ1-5; 7 bases align to TRBD1. The CDR3 runs 16 residues. The germline gives CDR1 DFQATT, CDR2 SNEGSKA (reference sequence). V lost 0 bases, J lost 2 bases, and 7 bases stayed unmatched. The CDR3 spells CSARDPRGVGNQPQHF. Written as DNA, the CDR3 is TGCAGTGCTAGAGACCCCAGGGGGGTAGGCAATCAGCCCCAGCATTTT.

J is TRBJ1-4 and V is TRBV9, with 7 bases fitting TRBD1. Germline loops: CDR1 SGDLS, CDR2 YYNGEE. V was clipped by 1 base and J by 0 bases; unmatched bases: 3. CDR3 length equals 16 residues. CDR3 nucleotide sequence: TGTGCCAGCAGCGTAACAGGGGTGGCAACTAATGAAAAACTGTTTTTT. It is translated as CASSVTGVATNEKLFF.

The rearrangement links TRBV12-3 or TRBV12-4 to TRBJ2-1; the D gene is possibly TRBD1 (6 bases). The CDR3 totals 19 residues. Trimming cost V 3 bases and J 2 bases, with 23 bases left between them. CDR3 nucleotides: TGTGCCAGCAGTTTCATGGGGGACATATTTTCCATAACCTACAATGAGCAGTTCTTC. It is translated as CASSFMGDIFSITYNEQFF.

This chain links TRBV6-2 or TRBV6-3 with TRBJ2-7; the match to TRBD1 covers 7 bases. The CDR3 sequence is 12 residues long. Germline V gene lookup returns CDR1 MNHEY and CDR2 SVGEGT. The V gene end was trimmed by 1 base and the J gene end by 11 bases; junction bases not matched to a gene: 5. Here the CDR3 reads CASSYYRGLEYF. CDR3 coding DNA: TGTGCCAGCAGTTACTACAGGGGTCTGGAGTACTTC.

The chain links TRBV3-1 to TRBJ1-1; 8 nucleotides align to TRBD1. Trimming removed 3 bases from V and 4 bases from J; junction bases left unmatched: 1. The germline gives CDR1 LGHDT, CDR2 YNNKEL (reference sequence). CDR3 length: 13 amino acids. In nucleotides, the CDR3 is TGTGCCAGCAGCCACAGGGGGCCCACTGAAGCTTTCTTT. Translation: CASSHRGPTEAFF.

In this sample, this clonotype turned up many times. The gene calls are TRBV18 and TRBJ2-1, with a weak D call TRBD2 (6 bases). Between the trimmed V and J ends, which lost 3 bases and 1 base, there was a span of 13 bases. The CDR3 length is 16 residues. CDR1 and CDR2 (germline): KGHSH, LQKENI. CDR3 loop: CASSPGSAGSYNEQFF. Written as DNA, the CDR3 is TGTGCCAGCTCACCCGGTTCTGCGGGGTCCTACAATGAGCAGTTCTTC.